The clone carrying this T cell receptor (beta chain) was recorded a few times. Its matching antigen is unknown. The repertoire was sequenced with immunoSEQ multiplex PCR; TCRdb's copy has only in-frame clones and lacks some. Of around 54,000 clones in the sample, roughly 89% were seen once. Germline lookup yields CDR1 SGHDN and CDR2 FVKESK. V lost 1 base to trimming and J lost 4 bases, with 7 bases between them. This CDR3 has 14 amino acids. This specimen belongs to a study of graft-versus-host responses after intestinal transplantation. Study in general: Recipients were all induced with anti-thymocyte globulin, then given tacrolimus and steroids for about 3 years. Overall study results and limits: Association was observed between peak circulating GvH clone levels and early post-transplant HvG declines.

The chain is built from TRBV14 and TRBJ1-4; D not certain. Sequencing used PBMCs, obtained 650 to 690 days after intestinal transplant. This receptor was taken from a human patient who received an intestinal transplant, so some T cells may come from the graft donor. The CDR3 loop reads CASSQGLRNEKLFF. The DNA of the CDR3 is TGTGCCAGCAGCCAAGGACTGCGTAATGAAAAACTGTTTTTT.